This TCR beta chain was sequenced during a study of tumor-infiltrating lymphocytes in primary liver carcinoma (dated by TCRdb to about 2017). Describing the broader study: Between November 2015 and 2016, a few patients in China with histopathologically diagnosed primary liver carcinoma had surgical resection. Of the five patients, three men and two women aged 30 to 69 years, four had hepatocellular carcinoma and one had combined HCC and intrahepatic cholangiocarcinoma. Tumors of the five patients were stage T1-T3 N0M0 with maximum diameters of 4.2 to 10 cm. Each sample produced about 3.5 to 7.5 million productive TCRbeta reads, and read depth showed no significant difference between tissue types. The study combined TCRbeta repertoire sequencing, expression microarrays and whole-exome sequencing across five regions of each liver tumor, with adjacent normal tissue and blood. A total of roughly 35 specimens from 5 patients went through TCRbeta repertoire sequencing, namely 25 tumor regions, 5 adjacent noncancerous liver tissues and 5 peripheral blood samples. Technical replicate repertoires showed high reproducibility, with mean shared-clone rates around 0.9 and correlation coefficients above 0.95.

This clonotype has just one count. Its binding antigen is unknown. An end of the junction does not agree with germline; a read error may underlie this. Using a constant-region primer and ProtoScript II reverse transcriptase, TCRbeta-specific cDNA was reverse-transcribed from about 460 ng total RNA. The TCRbeta libraries were prepared through three rounds of nested multiplex PCR following a slightly modified ARM-PCR procedure. Multiplex TRBV1-TRBV30 forward primers and a Cbeta reverse primer were used in the first two PCR rounds, each of which was run for approximately 11 cycles. Sample barcodes and Illumina adapters were added in a final 25-cycle PCR with Deep VentR polymerase. Amplicons of 200-500 bp were gel-purified with a QIAquick gel extraction kit before sequencing. TCRbeta amplicons were sequenced on an Illumina HiSeq 2500 with 250-bp paired-end reads. Per the original workflow: Quality trimming of reads was performed with Trimmomatic v0.33, and paired reads were merged with FLASH v1.2.11 so that full CDR3 sequences could be recovered. V, D and J germline segments were assigned to the rearranged TCRbeta sequences by MiGEC v1.2.1b. Clonotype statistics, along with Shannon-Wiener diversity indices, were calculated using VDJtools v1.0.0. To reduce sampling bias, subsequent analyses other than the diversity analysis used only the 250 most abundant clonotypes in each sample. Through fastp at Q25 and MiXCR, TCRdb rebuilt clones from the public reads, retaining in-frame beta chains. Every distinct CDR3 protein forms one entry, paired with its most common genes and DNA. Here the V and J calls rest on TCRdb's processing, not on the authors' analysis. Here the sample has 330,000 or so distinct CDR3 sequences; roughly 61% occur a single time. In total, the top ten clones hold about 6.3% of the sample.

The germline V gene provides CDR1 SGHAT and CDR2 FQNNGV. CDR3 length: 13 amino acids, cysteine to phenylalanine. This entry keeps only the CDR3 DNA: 39 bases, framed from base 1. TRIzol reagent was used to extract blood RNA from unsorted whole blood, while the DNeasy Blood & Tissue kit provided the germline DNA. At the time of sampling, the patients were treatment-naive and had chronic HBV infection. Before surgery, roughly 3.7 milliliters of peripheral blood were collected into K2EDTA tubes. The paper's findings and limits, for the study overall: Consistent with antigen-driven expansion, pairs of tumor regions showed higher repertoire overlap (mean roughly 36%) than either tumor-adjacent pairs (about 17%) or tumor-blood pairs (about 14%). With just four or five patients in the study, the authors point out that the findings should be validated in a larger study. Bulk unsorted samples precluded comparing CD4+ and CD8+ T cell repertoires. Because only the TCR beta chain was sequenced and unpaired alpha chains were not captured, true repertoire diversity is likely underestimated. A significantly larger repertoire fraction was made up by the top 250 clones in tumors than in blood (p = 0.039).

This clonotype was obtained from a man aged 35-49 years with primary liver carcinoma and hepatitis B virus infection. Here the chain combines TRBV11-2 and TRBJ2-7; the D segment cannot be called with confidence. Sequencing used peripheral blood. This receptor carries the CDR3 CASRPVLSYERYF. The DNA reads as follows: TGTGCCAGCAGGCCCGTCCTGTCCTACGAGCGGTACTTC.